There are a few counts of the clone carrying this T cell receptor beta chain. What it binds is not known. A heparinised blood draw that averaged roughly 120 mL was obtained once from each donor. This CDR3 spans 14 amino acids. Germline V CDR1 and CDR2: SGDLS, YYNGEE. The V and J ends lost 8 bases and 10 bases respectively, with 22 bases between them. The sample is drawn from a study of beta chain features in type 1 diabetes. The sequenced template was cDNA made from the entire isolated RNA. The method was immunoSEQ multiplex PCR; TCRdb's version includes in-frame clones alone and lacks a portion of them. The sample includes around 710,000 clones, 9.5% to 15% of them seen just once. Study findings and constraints: At VDJ recombination sites, type 1 diabetes patients had fewer insertions and more deleted nucleotides. A moderate, significant TCRB CDR3 shortening appeared in type 1 diabetes across four CD4+ subsets.

The rearrangement uses TRBV9 and TRBJ2-1; TRBD1 or TRBD2 may be the D gene (5 bases each). The sample comprised naive CD4+ T cells from blood. The source of this sequence is a man aged 25-45 years with type 1 diabetes. This CDR3 is CASTIDGFEGEQFF. CDR3 DNA sequence: TGTGCCAGTACTATAGACGGGTTCGAGGGGGAGCAGTTCTTC.